A single sample gave rise to the 19 T cell receptor beta chains below, sequenced in a study of CXCR3-negative and CXCR3-positive naive CD8 T cells. The authors prepared UMI-labeled TRB cDNA libraries by 5' RACE. With the 5' RACE reads reprocessed, TCRdb shows one record per CDR3 protein and no DNA. This sample lists about 46,000 distinct CDR3 sequences; its ten largest clones have about 2.3%. The source material was naive CXCR3- CD8+ T cells from blood. Subset indicated: CD45RO-CCR7+CD27+CD95- naive CD8+ T cells lacking CXCR3 (TNR3-). The origin of the receptors is a human donor in good health. Some clones in this sample may be carry-over from other donors' samples.

The CDR3 sequence is CASSAMASNEQFF. This sequence joins TRBV18 and TRBJ2-1. The V gene's germline CDR1 is KGHSH and CDR2 LQKENI. The CDR3 is made up of 13 amino acids.

CDR3 amino acids: CASGVGGESGEQYF. The chain is built from TRBV2 and TRBJ2-7; no DNA is available, so the TRBD1 call from TCRdb remains unchecked. From germline, CDR1 is SNHLY and CDR2 FYNNEI. The CDR3 has 14 amino acids.

This chain connects TRBV5-1 to TRBJ2-3; the TCRdb call, TRBD2, lacks DNA for checking. Germline CDR1 is SGHRS and CDR2 is YFSETQ. There are 14 residues in the CDR3. The CDR3 sequence: CASSPDYRTDTQYF.

The chain carries TRBV12-3 or TRBV12-4 and TRBJ1-4; the TRBD1 assignment by TCRdb is unverifiable without DNA. CDR3 length: 12 amino acids. This chain's CDR3 is CASSFSGEKLFF.

This chain's CDR3 is CSVEARAANYGYTF. This chain links TRBV29-1 with TRBJ1-2; TCRdb reports TRBD1, a call that lacks DNA to check it against. Germline V gene sequence: CDR1 SQVTM, CDR2 ANQGSEA. The CDR3 is 14 residues long.

The CDR3 loop is CASSLRTSGGGYNEQFF. This rearrangement joins TRBV7-9 to TRBJ2-1; TCRdb's D call of TRBD2 is untestable without DNA. This CDR3 has 17 residues. CDR1 and CDR2 from the germline V gene are SEHNR and FQNEAQ (reference sequence).

This chain connects TRBV10-3 to TRBJ2-7; TCRdb outputs TRBD1, but without DNA this stays unchecked. The CDR3 runs to 14 residues. Germline values: CDR1 ENHRY, CDR2 SYGVKD. CDR3 amino acids: CAISESGQGYEQYF.

Considering frequency, this clonotype is medium-sized (0.01 to 0.1%). The chain couples TRBV29-1 to TRBJ1-2; TCRdb designates TRBD1, a call that cannot be tested without DNA. From germline, CDR1 is SQVTM and CDR2 ANQGSEA. The CDR3 consists of 20 residues. CDR3 protein: CSVEKDAIPRDTDPLYGYTF.

This chain connects TRBV4-3 to TRBJ2-1; TCRdb's D call, TRBD2, is unchecked because there is no DNA. CDR1 and CDR2 from the germline V gene are LGHNA and YSLEER. CDR3 length: 18 amino acids. CDR3 loop: CASSHRTSGGNSYNEQFF.

The chain recombines TRBV5-1 with TRBJ2-7; TCRdb's D gene call, TRBD2, goes unchecked for lack of DNA. This CDR3 region has 13 residues. CDR1 is SGHRS, CDR2 YFSETQ, per germline. CDR3 residues: CASSEGPYYEQYF. Full variable domain (remainder filled in from reference TRBV5-1 and TRBJ2-7): KAGVTQTPRYLIKTRGQQVTLSCSPISGHRSVSWYQQTPGQGLQFLFEYFSETQRNKGNFPGRFSGRQFSNSRSEMNVSTLELGDSALYLCASSEGPYYEQYFGPGTRLTVT.

V usage is TRBV7-9 and J usage is TRBJ2-1. Germline V gene lookup returns CDR1 SEHNR and CDR2 FQNEAQ (reference sequence). CDR3 length: 16 amino acids. The CDR3 sequence is CASSLVMVGAYNEQFF. Full variable domain (remainder filled in from reference TRBV7-9 and TRBJ2-1): DTGVSQNPRHKITKRGQNVTFRCDPISEHNRLYWYRQTLGQGPEFLTYFQNEAQLEKSRLLSDRFSAERPKGSFSTLEIQRTEQGDSAMYLCASSLVMVGAYNEQFFGPGTRLTVL.

The chain employs TRBV29-1 and TRBJ2-1; TCRdb's D call of TRBD2 is untestable without DNA. The V gene's germline CDR1 is SQVTM and CDR2 ANQGSEA. This CDR3 comprises 12 residues. The CDR3 is CAAGRSYNEQFF.

The rearrangement uses TRBV7-8 and TRBJ2-7; TCRdb returns TRBD1, unconfirmable since there is no DNA. The V gene's germline CDR1 is SGHVS and CDR2 FQNEAQ. The CDR3 totals 11 residues. The CDR3 sequence: CASSLGINRAF.

The rearrangement links TRBV21-1 to TRBJ2-7; without DNA, the TCRdb call of TRBD2 cannot be checked. TRBV21-1 is a known pseudogene. The CDR3 totals 19 residues. CDR3 amino acids: CASSKDLGTSGREAYEQYF.

The chain couples TRBV6-5 to TRBJ2-1; TCRdb calls TRBD2, which cannot be checked without DNA. Germline V gene sequence: CDR1 MNHEY, CDR2 SVGAGI. The CDR3 spans 15 residues. The CDR3 region is CASSRTSGSYNEQFF.

J is TRBJ2-1 and V is TRBV27. Germline V gene sequence: CDR1 MNHEY, CDR2 SMNVEV (reference sequence). The CDR3 has 14 residues. The CDR3 reads CASSLFGRYNEQFF.

The chain has TRBV11-1 and TRBJ1-1; TCRdb's D call, TRBD1, is unchecked because there is no DNA. The CDR3 is 15 amino acids. The V gene's germline CDR1 is SGHAT and CDR2 FQDESV (reference sequence). The CDR3 protein is CASSLPSQGLTEAFF.

The rearrangement uses TRBV7-2 and TRBJ2-1; TCRdb designates TRBD2, a call that cannot be tested without DNA. Germline CDR1 SGHTA, CDR2 FQGNSA. The CDR3 runs to 17 residues. CDR3: CASSPSHLAGVYNEQFF.

The rearrangement links TRBV25-1 to TRBJ2-5; TCRdb outputs TRBD1, but without DNA this stays unchecked. Germline V gene sequence: CDR1 MGHDK, CDR2 SYGVNS. CDR3 length: 16 amino acids. The CDR3 reads CASSPRTGPFQETQYF.